The text below deals with one TCR beta chain. Trimming removed 5 bases from V and 8 bases from J, with 21 bases in between. The CDR3 loop spans 15 amino acids. Germline CDR1 and CDR2: MNHEY and SVGEGT. These data are taken from a study of T-cell memory formation after mild COVID-19. A single record per CDR3 protein comes from TCRdb applying MiXCR to the 5' RACE reads. Among hundreds of thousands of distinct CDR3 sequences listed, roughly 15% were seen once. This clonotype was sampled from a man in his late teens or twenties who had mild COVID-19 (a few samples of this study predate the infection). Cell type and time point are not known. Source material: PBMCs or a T cell subset sorted from them (not recorded which). V usage is TRBV6-2 or TRBV6-3 and J usage is TRBJ1-1; D gene uncertain. CDR3 coding DNA: TGTGCCAGCAGTCGAGACGGTTTTCGTTACCTCGAAGCTTTCTTT. It specifies CASSRDGFRYLEAFF.